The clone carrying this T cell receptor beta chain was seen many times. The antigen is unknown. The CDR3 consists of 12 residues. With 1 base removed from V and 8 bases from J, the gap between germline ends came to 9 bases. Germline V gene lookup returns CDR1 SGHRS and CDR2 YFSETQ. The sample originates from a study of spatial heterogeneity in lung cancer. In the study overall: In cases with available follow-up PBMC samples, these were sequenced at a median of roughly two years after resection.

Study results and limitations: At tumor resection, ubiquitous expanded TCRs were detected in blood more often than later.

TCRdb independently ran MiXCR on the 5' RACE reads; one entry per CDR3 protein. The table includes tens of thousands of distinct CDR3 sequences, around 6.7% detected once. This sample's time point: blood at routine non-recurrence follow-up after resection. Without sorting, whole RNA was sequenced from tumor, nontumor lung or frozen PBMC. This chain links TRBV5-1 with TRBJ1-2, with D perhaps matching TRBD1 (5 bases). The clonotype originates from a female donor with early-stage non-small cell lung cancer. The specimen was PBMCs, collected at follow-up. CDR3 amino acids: CASSLRGEGYTF. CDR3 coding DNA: TGCGCCAGCAGCTTGCGGGGGGAAGGCTACACCTTC.